These T cell receptor beta chains were read from a single sample in a study of T cells in tumors after PD-1 blockade. Clones were read by immunoSEQ multiplex PCR, and TCRdb kept only the in-frame ones, dropping some. Of roughly 6,100 clones listed, approximately 74% are singletons. Sequenced here: tumor tissue, sampled before anti-PD-1 treatment. These receptors came from a human donor with basal cell carcinoma. The CDR3 runs from the conserved cysteine through the conserved F or W. Fields, in order: D gene, J gene, V gene, clone size, CDR3 protein, CDR3 DNA. A D gene is named only where the DNA matches it firmly. Size tells how often a clone was seen (once, few, many) or the class of an expanded clone, and some rows leave it out.

d_gene: .; j_gene: TRBJ1-2; v_gene: TRBV29-1; abundance: .; CDR3aa: CSVLTGYGYTF; CDR3nt: TGCAGCGTGCTAACAGGATATGGCTACACCTTC
d_gene: .; j_gene: TRBJ2-2; v_gene: TRBV7-2; abundance: .; CDR3aa: CASSYLAPGGELFF; CDR3nt: TGTGCCAGCAGCTATCTAGCGCCGGGTGGGGAGCTGTTTTTT
d_gene: .; j_gene: TRBJ2-5; v_gene: TRBV27; abundance: .; CDR3aa: CASSPIGGWDRTQETQYF; CDR3nt: TGTGCCAGCAGTCCAATCGGGGGGTGGGACAGGACACAAGAGACCCAGTACTTC
d_gene: .; j_gene: TRBJ1-3; v_gene: TRBV15; abundance: .; CDR3aa: CATSRDPPGTGNTIYF; CDR3nt: TGTGCCACCAGCAGAGATCCCCCAGGTACTGGAAACACCATATATTTT
d_gene: .; j_gene: TRBJ2-1; v_gene: TRBV19; abundance: .; CDR3aa: CASRGDYSYNEQFF; CDR3nt: TGTGCCAGTAGAGGTGACTACTCCTACAATGAGCAGTTCTTC
d_gene: .; j_gene: TRBJ1-2; v_gene: TRBV10-3; abundance: once; CDR3aa: CAISPRGASGYTF; CDR3nt: TGTGCCATCAGTCCCAGGGGCGCGTCAGGCTACACCTTC
d_gene: .; j_gene: TRBJ2-5; v_gene: TRBV5-6; abundance: once; CDR3aa: CASRLRGGRKTQYF; CDR3nt: TGTGCCAGCAGACTCCGAGGGGGTAGGAAGACCCAGTACTTC
d_gene: .; j_gene: TRBJ1-1; v_gene: TRBV2; abundance: .; CDR3aa: CASSETWDTEAFF; CDR3nt: TGTGCCAGCAGTGAGACATGGGACACTGAAGCTTTCTTT
d_gene: TRBD2; j_gene: TRBJ2-5; v_gene: TRBV6-5; abundance: .; CDR3aa: CASRLAGGQQYF; CDR3nt: TGTGCCAGCAGACTAGCGGGGGGCCAACAGTACTTC
d_gene: .; j_gene: TRBJ1-1; v_gene: TRBV3-1/TRBV3-2; abundance: once; CDR3aa: CASSGWGSGTEAFF; CDR3nt: TGTGCCAGCAGCGGGTGGGGGAGCGGCACTGAAGCTTTCTTT